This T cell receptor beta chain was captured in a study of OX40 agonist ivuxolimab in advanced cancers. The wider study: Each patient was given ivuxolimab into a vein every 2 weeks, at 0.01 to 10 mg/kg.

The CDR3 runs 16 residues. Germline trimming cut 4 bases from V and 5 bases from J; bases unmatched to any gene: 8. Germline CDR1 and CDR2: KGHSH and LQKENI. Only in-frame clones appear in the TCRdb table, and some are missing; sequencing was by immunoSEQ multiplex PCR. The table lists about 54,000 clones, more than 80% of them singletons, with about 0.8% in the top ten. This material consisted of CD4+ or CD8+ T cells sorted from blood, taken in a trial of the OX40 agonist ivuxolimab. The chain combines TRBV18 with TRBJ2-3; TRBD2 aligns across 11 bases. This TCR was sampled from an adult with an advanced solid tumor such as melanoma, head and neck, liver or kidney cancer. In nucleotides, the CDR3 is TGTGCCAGCTCACAAACTAGCGGGGGCCGGGGAGATACGCAGTATTTT. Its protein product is CASSQTSGGRGDTQYF.